This is a list of T cell receptor beta chains from one sample in a study of blood T cell repertoires in COVID-19. Some clones are missing from TCRdb's copy, which holds only in-frame ones; the method was immunoSEQ multiplex PCR. Of some 240,000 clones detected, 65% to 90% appear once; the ten largest clones hold approximately 1.3%. Material: peripheral blood. Receptor source: a woman in her thirties or forties who had recovered from COVID-19. Each CDR3 is given with its conserved first and last residue. D genes are given only for firm matches. A row's size may be missing; if present it is once, few, many or a size class.

TRBV28	TRBJ2-7	TRBD1	-	TGTGCCAGCATTCCCGGGGCAGGGGGTTCCTACGAGCAGTACTTC	CASIPGAGGSYEQYF
TRBV7-3	TRBJ2-6	TRBD1	once	TGTGCCAGCAGCTTAACCGGGACAGGGTCAACCTCTGGGGCCAACGTCCTGACTTTC	CASSLTGTGSTSGANVLTF
TRBV7-2	TRBJ2-7	TRBD1	-	TGTGCCAGCAGCGATCGAATGGGACAGGGGGCGTATGAGCAGTACTTC	CASSDRMGQGAYEQYF
TRBV4-3	TRBJ1-1	TRBD1	-	TGCGCCAGCAGCCCGCGTGGGACAGGGCAGATTTACACTGAAGCTTTCTTT	CASSPRGTGQIYTEAFF
TRBV27	TRBJ2-3	TRBD1	-	TGTGCCAGCAGAAGACAGGGGCGGAGCACAGATACGCAGTATTTT	CASRRQGRSTDTQYF
TRBV6-5	TRBJ2-6	-	-	TGTGCCAGCGGCGACAGGTCCAACGTCCTGACTTTC	CASGDRSNVLTF
TRBV19	TRBJ1-5	TRBD1	-	TGTGCCAGTAGTATCCAGGGGGCTCAGCCCCAGCATTTT	CASSIQGAQPQHF
TRBV3-1/TRBV3-2	TRBJ1-5	-	-	TGTGCCAGCAGCCCCCCCGGAGGGCCCCAGCATTTT	CASSPPGGPQHF
TRBV19	TRBJ2-2	TRBD2	many	TGTGCCAGTCTATCAACTAGCGGGGGGGCTGTCGGGGAGCTGTTTTTT	CASLSTSGGAVGELFF
TRBV3-1/TRBV3-2	TRBJ2-5	-	-	TGTGCCAGCAGCCAAGAGAGAACGGGTGACGAGACCCAGTACTTC	CASSQERTGDETQYF
TRBV28	TRBJ1-5	-	-	TGTGCCAGCAGGCGAATTAGCAATCAGCCCCAGCATTTT	CASRRISNQPQHF
TRBV6-5	TRBJ2-7	TRBD1	-	TGTGCCAGCACCAGACAGGGTAAGGACGAGCAGTACTTC	CASTRQGKDEQYF
TRBV30	TRBJ2-7	TRBD1	-	TGTGCCTGGAGTGTAACCTCCCCGGGACAGGGGGTCCACGAGCAGTACTTC	CAWSVTSPGQGVHEQYF
TRBV21-1	TRBJ1-1	-	-	TGTGCCAGCTTCAAACCGTGGAGATTTGAAGCTTTCTTT	CASFKPWRFEAFF
TRBV4-1	TRBJ1-5	-	few	TGCGCCAGCAGCCAAGTCGATGAGCAGCCCCAGCATTTT	CASSQVDEQPQHF
TRBV27	TRBJ1-5	-	-	TGTGCCAGCAGTTTATACTTTGGCAATCAGCCCCAGCATTTT	CASSLYFGNQPQHF
TRBV6-5	TRBJ2-3	-	-	TGTGCCAGCAGTTACTCGGGGCGGTCCTCGCAGTATTTT	CASSYSGRSSQYF
TRBV10-3	TRBJ2-7	-	-	TGTGCCACCCGGACAGAGGGCTCCTACGAGCAGTACTTC	CATRTEGSYEQYF
TRBV5-8	TRBJ1-5	-	-	TGTGCCAGCAGCTTGTCGGTAGTTAGCAATCAGCCCCAGCATTTT	CASSLSVVSNQPQHF
TRBV9	TRBJ1-6	TRBD1	-	TGTGCCAGCAGCGTACAACCACAGGGGTCAGGTTCACCCCTCCACTTT	CASSVQPQGSGSPLHF
TRBV30	TRBJ1-4	-	once	TGTGCCTGGAGTGGGCAGGGTGACGAAAAACTGTTTTTT	CAWSGQGDEKLFF
TRBV18	TRBJ2-3	-	-	TGTGCCAGCTCACCACTGGACAGTAGCACAGATACGCAGTATTTT	CASSPLDSSTDTQYF
TRBV5-5	TRBJ2-5	TRBD1	-	TGTGCCAGCAGCTTGGTTCAGGGGGCGCTTCAAGAGACCCAGTACTTC	CASSLVQGALQETQYF
TRBV7-2	TRBJ2-5	-	few	TGTGCCAGCAGCTTAGCCGTGGAGACCCAGTACTTC	CASSLAVETQYF
TRBV28	TRBJ1-1	TRBD1	few	TGTGCCAGCAGCCGGGACAGGGTAACTGAAGCTTTCTTT	CASSRDRVTEAFF
TRBV6-6	TRBJ1-6	-	-	TGTGCCAGCAGCCTCGGGTTAGGGTGGGGGGACTCACCCCTCCACTTT	CASSLGLGWGDSPLHF
TRBV7-9	TRBJ2-2	TRBD1	-	TGTGCCAGCAGTTGGACAGGGGGTTACACCGGGGAGCTGTTTTTT	CASSWTGGYTGELFF
TRBV7-9	TRBJ2-5	TRBD1	-	TGTGCCAGCAGCTTATCCGGGACAGGGGTCTCCCACCCAGGGGGGACCCAGTACTTC	CASSLSGTGVSHPGGTQYF
TRBV9	TRBJ1-1	-	-	TGTGCCAGCAGCGCGGGATACAGCTCTGAAGCTTTCTTT	CASSAGYSSEAFF
TRBV7-2	TRBJ1-1	-	-	TGTGCCAGCAGCCAAGGGGGGAGGGGCACTGAAGCTTTCTTT	CASSQGGRGTEAFF
TRBV18	TRBJ2-5	-	-	TGTGCCAGCTCACCATACGGACTGGGCCAGTACTTC	CASSPYGLGQYF
TRBV18	TRBJ1-5	TRBD1	-	TGTGCCAGCTCACGCGGGACAGTCCCTAGCAATCAGCCCCAGCATTTT	CASSRGTVPSNQPQHF
TRBV18	TRBJ1-1	-	-	TGTGCCAGCTCAAGTGGGACAAACACTGAAGCTTTCTTT	CASSSGTNTEAFF
TRBV6-4	TRBJ1-1	-	-	TGTGCCAGCAGGCCGGGGTACCGGAACACTGAAGCTTTCTTT	CASRPGYRNTEAFF
TRBV18	TRBJ2-7	TRBD1	-	TGTGCCAGCTCACCGAGGACAGGGAACGAGCAGTACTTC	CASSPRTGNEQYF
TRBV12-3/TRBV12-4	TRBJ1-2	-	-	TGTGCCAGCAGTTTATCAGGGGCCTATGGCTACACCTTC	CASSLSGAYGYTF
TRBV28	TRBJ1-2	-	-	TGTGCCAGCAGTCTCTTGCTAGCGGTAGACTATGGCTACACCTTC	CASSLLLAVDYGYTF
TRBV6-5	TRBJ2-7	TRBD1	-	TGTGCCAGCACCAGGGGGACCTACGAGCAGTACTTC	CASTRGTYEQYF
TRBV6-5	TRBJ2-5	TRBD1	-	TGTGCCAGCAGTTACGGACAGGGATCATATGAGACCCAGTACTTC	CASSYGQGSYETQYF
TRBV11-3	TRBJ2-3	-	-	TGTGCCAGCAGCTTAGGATATTGGGGCGTCACAGATACGCAGTATTTT	CASSLGYWGVTDTQYF
TRBV7-6	TRBJ1-1	-	-	TGTGCCAGCAGCGAGGGGGACGGCACTGAAGCTTTCTTT	CASSEGDGTEAFF
TRBV11-2	TRBJ2-1	TRBD2	once	TGTGCCAGCAGCTTAGAAGCGGGGGGGTATAACAATGAGCAGTTCTTC	CASSLEAGGYNNEQFF
TRBV11-3	TRBJ2-7	-	few	TGTGCCAGCAGCTTAGTTCTTTACGAGCAGTACTTC	CASSLVLYEQYF
TRBV10-2	TRBJ1-5	-	few	TGCGCCAGCAGTGATACGGGGGGCGCTTATCAGCCCCAGCATTTT	CASSDTGGAYQPQHF
TRBV12-3/TRBV12-4	TRBJ2-7	-	-	TGTGCCAGCAGTAAATCACAGGATGGCGAGCAGTACTTC	CASSKSQDGEQYF
TRBV4-3	TRBJ2-7	-	-	TGCGCCAGCAGCCAAGATCGTCACAGCTCCTACGAGCAGTACTTC	CASSQDRHSSYEQYF
TRBV19	TRBJ1-6	-	-	TGTGCCAGTAGTAATACAGATTCACCCCTCCACTTT	CASSNTDSPLHF
TRBV4-3	TRBJ2-1	TRBD2	-	TGCGCCAGCAGCCAAGATCGGAGCGGGGGTTATATCTATGAGCAGTTCTTC	CASSQDRSGGYIYEQFF
TRBV18	TRBJ2-3	TRBD1	-	TGTGCCAGCTCACCACCGGGACAGAGCACAGATACGCAGTATTTT	CASSPPGQSTDTQYF
TRBV7-2	TRBJ1-5	-	once	TGTGCCAGCAGCTTAGTTCAGGGACTTAGCAATCAGCCCCAGCATTTT	CASSLVQGLSNQPQHF
TRBV19	TRBJ1-1	-	-	TGTGCCAGTAGTTATAGTGCGGTTACCACTGAAGCTTTCTTT	CASSYSAVTTEAFF
TRBV12-3/TRBV12-4	TRBJ1-2	-	-	TGTGCCAGCAGTTTAGCACAGTATGGCTACACCTTC	CASSLAQYGYTF
TRBV5-1	TRBJ1-4	-	-	TGCGCCAGCAGCATTGACAGTTTACCTAATGAAAAACTGTTTTTT	CASSIDSLPNEKLFF
TRBV6-5	TRBJ2-7	TRBD1	-	TGTGCCAGCACCCTACAGGGGAGCTCCTACGAGCAGTACTTC	CASTLQGSSYEQYF
TRBV19	TRBJ2-2	TRBD2	-	TGTGCCAGTAGCCGGAGCGGGGGTATGACCGGGGAGCTGTTTTTT	CASSRSGGMTGELFF
TRBV9	TRBJ2-2	TRBD1	-	TGTGCCAGCAGCGTATTCATAGCCGGGACAGGGGGCACCGGGGAGCTGTTTTTT	CASSVFIAGTGGTGELFF
TRBV30	TRBJ2-1	-	-	TGTGCCTGGAGGTCGCAGAATGAGCAGTTCTTC	CAWRSQNEQFF
TRBV4-3	TRBJ1-3	-	-	TGCGCCAGCAGCCAAGAACACCGCTCTGGAAACACCATATATTTT	CASSQEHRSGNTIYF
TRBV6-2/TRBV6-3	TRBJ2-7	TRBD2	-	TGTGCCAGCAGCCTGGTTGGGGGGGGCTACGAGCAGTACTTC	CASSLVGGGYEQYF